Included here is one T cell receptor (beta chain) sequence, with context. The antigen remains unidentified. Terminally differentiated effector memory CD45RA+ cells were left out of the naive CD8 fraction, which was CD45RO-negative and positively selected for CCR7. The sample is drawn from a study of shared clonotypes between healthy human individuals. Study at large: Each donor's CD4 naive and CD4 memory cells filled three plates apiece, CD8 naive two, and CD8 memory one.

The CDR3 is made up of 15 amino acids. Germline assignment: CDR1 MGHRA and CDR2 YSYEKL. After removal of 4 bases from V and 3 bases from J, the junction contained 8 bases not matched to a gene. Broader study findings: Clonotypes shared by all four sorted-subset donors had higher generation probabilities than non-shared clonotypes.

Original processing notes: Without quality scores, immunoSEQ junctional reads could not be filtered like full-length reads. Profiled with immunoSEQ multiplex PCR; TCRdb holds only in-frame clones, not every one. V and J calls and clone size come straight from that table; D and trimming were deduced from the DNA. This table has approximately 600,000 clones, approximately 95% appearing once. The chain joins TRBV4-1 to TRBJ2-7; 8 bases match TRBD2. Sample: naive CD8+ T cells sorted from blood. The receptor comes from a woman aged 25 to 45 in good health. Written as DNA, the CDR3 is TGCGCCAGCAGCCCACGCAGCAGCGGGAGCTACGAGCAGTACTTC. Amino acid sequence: CASSPRSSGSYEQYF.